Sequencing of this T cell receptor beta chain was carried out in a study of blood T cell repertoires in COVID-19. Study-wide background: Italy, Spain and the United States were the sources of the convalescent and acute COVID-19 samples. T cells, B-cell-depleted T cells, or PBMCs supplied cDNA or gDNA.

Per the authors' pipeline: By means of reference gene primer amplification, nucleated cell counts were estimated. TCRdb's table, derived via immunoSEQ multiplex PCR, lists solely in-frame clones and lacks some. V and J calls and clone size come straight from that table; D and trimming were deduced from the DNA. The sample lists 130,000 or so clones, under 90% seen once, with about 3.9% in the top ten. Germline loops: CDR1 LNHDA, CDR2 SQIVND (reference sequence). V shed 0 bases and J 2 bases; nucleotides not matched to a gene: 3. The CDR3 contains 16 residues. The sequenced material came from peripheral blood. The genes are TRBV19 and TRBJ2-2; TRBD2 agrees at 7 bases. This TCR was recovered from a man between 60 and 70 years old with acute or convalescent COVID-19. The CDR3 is CASSIDGGLNTGELFF. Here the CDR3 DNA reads TGTGCCAGTAGTATAGATGGGGGACTAAACACCGGGGAGCTGTTTTTT. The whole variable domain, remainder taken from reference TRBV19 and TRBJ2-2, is DGGITQSPKYLFRKEGQNVTLSCEQNLNHDAMYWYRQDPGQGLRLIYYSQIVNDFQKGDIAEGYSVSREKKESFPLTVTSAQKNPTAFYLCASSIDGGLNTGELFFGEGSRLTVL.